This entry lists 24 T cell receptor beta chains sequenced from one sample in a study of blood T cells in healthy people across ages. Using a J-beta primer mix together with a sample-barcoded 5' primer, a second PCR was run for about 6 to 11 cycles. Each CDR3 protein gets one entry after TCRdb re-called the 5' RACE reads with MiXCR. The table has roughly 1,500,000 distinct CDR3 sequences, about 31% seen once. Input material: blood. All receptors derive from a woman in her 30s in good health.

This rearrangement joins TRBV20-1 to TRBJ2-7; 11 bases align to TRBD2. Losses at the gene ends were 1 base for V and 6 bases for J; bases not matched to a gene: 5. Germline V gives CDR1 DFQATT, CDR2 SNEGSKA (reference sequence). The length of the CDR3 is 14 residues. The CDR3, as DNA: TGCAGTGCTAGAGGGGGGACTAGCGGAGCCGAGCAGTACTTC. Encoded protein: CSARGGTSGAEQYF.

The genes are TRBV6-1 and TRBJ2-7; D is ambiguous. The germline gives CDR1 MNHNS, CDR2 SASEGT. Trimming removed 7 bases from V and 1 base from J, with 11 bases in between. CDR3 size: 13 residues. CDR3 loop: CASKSGNSYEQYF. The CDR3 coding sequence is TGTGCCAGCAAAAGTGGAAATTCCTACGAGCAGTACTTC.

The chain has TRBV7-6 and TRBJ2-4; 9 nucleotides line up with TRBD1. The last part of the DNA fits TRBJ2-7 better; the J call may be wrong. The germline CDR1 and CDR2 sequences are SGHVS and FNYEAQ. CDR3 length: 15 residues. The CDR3 DNA is TGTGCCAGCAGCCCCGGGACAGGGAATTTCTACGAGCAGTACTTC. Its translation is CASSPGTGNFYEQYF.

This chain links TRBV5-1 with TRBJ1-6; tentative D call: TRBD1 (6 bases). The CDR3 sequence is 15 residues long. Germline V CDR1 and CDR2: SGHRS, YFSETQ. V lost 4 bases and J lost 7, with 15 bases in between. DNA for the CDR3: TGCGCCAGCAGCCCTGGGCAGGGGCTAAATTCACCCCTCCACTTT. It specifies CASSPGQGLNSPLHF. The variable domain in full, with the rest retrieved from reference TRBV5-1 and TRBJ1-6, is KAGVTQTPRYLIKTRGQQVTLSCSPISGHRSVSWYQQTPGQGLQFLFEYFSETQRNKGNFPGRFSGRQFSNSRSEMNVSTLELGDSALYLCASSPGQGLNSPLHFGNGTRLTVT.

This clonotype was detected once. The junction differs from germline at one of its ends, possibly a read error. The chain joins TRBV7-7 to TRBJ2-7; 8 nucleotides line up with TRBD2. The germline V gene has CDR1 SSHAT and CDR2 FNYEAQ (reference sequence). This CDR3 is built from 15 residues. This CDR3 reads CASSPRTSLSYEQYF. The CDR3 DNA is TGTGCTAGCAGCCCCCGGACTAGCCTCTCCTACGAGCAGTACTTC.

This clonotype came up a few times. The rearrangement uses TRBV5-1 and TRBJ1-1, with D possibly being TRBD1 (5 bases). V was clipped by 5 bases and J by 4 bases, with 12 bases between them. The CDR3 spans 13 residues. The germline V gene encodes CDR1 SGHRS and CDR2 YFSETQ. The CDR3 region is CASRPDSRTEAFF. DNA of the CDR3: TGCGCCAGCAGACCTGACAGTCGCACTGAAGCTTTCTTT.

This chain uses TRBV12-3 or TRBV12-4 with TRBJ2-2; no definite D call. This CDR3 has 13 amino acids. Trimming took off 4 bases at V and 5 bases at J, with 8 bases between the two ends. The CDR3 DNA reads TGTGCCAGCAGTTCCCCAGTAACCGGGGAGCTGTTTTTT. As protein: CASSSPVTGELFF.

This clonotype was seen repeatedly, ten times or more. V usage is TRBV29-1 and J usage is TRBJ2-3; D gene unclear. Trimming removed 6 bases at V and 0 bases at J, with 7 bases between. The germline V gene has CDR1 SQVTM and CDR2 ANQGSEA. The CDR3 contains 12 residues. CDR3 DNA sequence: TGCAGCGTCTGGCAGAGCACAGATACGCAGTATTTT. It specifies CSVWQSTDTQYF.

This clonotype showed up just a few times. The rearrangement links TRBV5-1 to TRBJ2-7, with 8 bases matching TRBD1. The CDR3 has 18 amino acids. CDR1 is SGHRS and CDR2 is YFSETQ in the germline V gene. The V segment lost 0 bases and the J segment 0 bases; nucleotides outside the gene matches: 11. The CDR3 sequence: CASSLAGRRQGTSYEQYF. The DNA for the CDR3 is TGCGCCAGCAGCTTGGCAGGGCGCCGACAGGGGACCTCCTACGAGCAGTACTTC.

This clonotype appeared a few times. V gene TRBV4-1 combines with J gene TRBJ2-3; D unresolved. Germline V gene data show CDR1 as MGHRA and CDR2 as YSYEKL. The CDR3 totals 15 residues. Trimming removed 3 bases at V and 0 bases at J, with 10 bases between. The CDR3 DNA reads as TGCGCCAGCAGCCATCTCCGGGCCAGCACAGATACGCAGTATTTT. The encoded protein is CASSHLRASTDTQYF.

The chain couples TRBV6-1 to TRBJ1-1; possibly TRBD1 for D (5 bases). Trimming took 8 bases from V and 6 from J, leaving 28 bases between them. This CDR3 has 17 residues. Germline loops: CDR1 MNHNS, CDR2 SASEGT. CDR3 bases: TGTGCCAGCCCACTTAGGGGCAGGCCCCCCGTGGACGCTGAAGCTTTCTTT. Its protein is CASPLRGRPPVDAEAFF.

The rearrangement uses TRBV29-1 and TRBJ2-1; no clear D gene. Germline CDR1 reads SQVTM; CDR2 reads ANQGSEA. V was pared by 3 bases and J by 0 bases, with 12 bases between. The CDR3 covers 15 residues. CDR3 sequence (DNA): TGCAGCGTTGACCGGACGGTGAGCTCCTACAATGAGCAGTTCTTC. As protein: CSVDRTVSSYNEQFF.

This clonotype has a handful of counts. The rearrangement uses TRBV12-3 or TRBV12-4 and TRBJ2-1; possibly TRBD1 or TRBD2 for D (5 bases each). CDR3 size: 12 residues. Deletions cut 5 bases from V and 12 bases from J, with 14 bases between. The CDR3 bases are TGTGCCAGCAGTCCGGGGTTGGGGGTGCAGTTCTTC. This codes for CASSPGLGVQFF.

This clonotype was seen a few times. This rearrangement joins TRBV27 to TRBJ1-2; tentatively, D is TRBD1 (6 bases). The CDR3 sequence is 16 residues long. Germline V CDR1 and CDR2: MNHEY, SMNVEV (reference sequence). Deletions cut 8 bases from V and 8 bases from J, with 27 bases between. The CDR3, as DNA: TGTGCCAGCCTCCCCGACAGGACCTCCCCACTATGGGGCTACACCTTC. Its translation: CASLPDRTSPLWGYTF.

In the case of this clonotype: One end of the junction fails to match germline, which may point to a read error. The genes are TRBV3-1 and TRBJ2-7; 7 bases line up with TRBD2. CDR3 length: 16 amino acids. Germline V gene data show CDR1 as LGHDT and CDR2 as YNNKEL (reference sequence). CDR3 DNA: TGTGCTAGCAGCCCCATGGGCCGGGGGGTTGTCTACGAGCAGTACTTC. Translating it yields CASSPMGRGVVYEQYF.

This sequence joins TRBV11-2 and TRBJ2-1; TRBD1 matches 8 bases. The CDR3 consists of 15 residues. V was clipped by 1 base and J by 8 bases; unmatched bases: 7. The germline V gene encodes CDR1 SGHAT and CDR2 FQNNGV. The DNA for the CDR3 is TGTGCCAGCAGCTTAGGACAGGGGAGGAAGGATGAGCAGTTCTTC. The encoded protein is CASSLGQGRKDEQFF.

The rearrangement links TRBV15 to TRBJ1-1, with D possibly TRBD1 on 5 matching bases. There are 16 residues in the CDR3. Germline CDR1 LNHNV, CDR2 YYDKDF (reference sequence). The ends were cut back, 1 base at V and 0 bases at J, with 12 bases in the middle. Here the CDR3 DNA reads TGTGCCACCAGCAGAGGAGGGGCAGCGATGAACACTGAAGCTTTCTTT. This sequence encodes CATSRGGAAMNTEAFF.

The rearrangement links TRBV20-1 to TRBJ2-2, with TRBD1 identical over 9 bases. The CDR3 is made up of 16 amino acids. The J segment lost 5 bases and the V segment lost 5 bases, leaving 12 bases of the junction unmatched. CDR1 DFQATT and CDR2 SNEGSKA come from the germline V gene (reference sequence). CDR3 in amino acids: CSAPRAGTGMTGELFF. Here the CDR3 DNA reads TGCAGTGCTCCTAGGGCCGGGACAGGGATGACCGGGGAGCTGTTTTTT.

J is TRBJ2-7 and V is TRBV20-1; 7 bases match TRBD2. Looked up from germline, CDR1 is DFQATT and CDR2 is SNEGSKA (reference sequence). CDR3 length: 15 residues. Trimming took 2 bases from V and 2 from J; bases not matched to a gene: 9. CDR3 in amino acids: CSARLLAGATYEQYF. The DNA of the CDR3 is TGCAGTGCTAGACTGCTTGCGGGAGCCACCTACGAGCAGTACTTC.

This clonotype was picked up one time. The chain is built from TRBV30 and TRBJ2-3; D not resolved. V shed 3 bases and J shed 6 bases, with 10 bases lying between them. This CDR3 has 12 residues. Per germline, CDR1 GTSNPN and CDR2 SVGIG (reference sequence). This CDR3 reads CAWRVGKDTQYF. DNA for the CDR3: TGTGCCTGGAGGGTCGGTAAGGATACGCAGTATTTT.

This clonotype showed up just a few times. J is TRBJ2-7 and V is TRBV29-1; TRBD2 matches 8 bases. This CDR3 contains 14 residues. The V and J ends lost 5 bases and 7 bases, in that order; junction bases with no gene match: 13. Germline CDR1 reads SQVTM; CDR2 reads ANQGSEA. This CDR3 is CSVPGLTSAREQYF. The CDR3 DNA reads TGCAGCGTTCCGGGTTTGACTAGCGCACGGGAGCAGTACTTC.

This clonotype has only one observation. The chain has TRBV3-1 and TRBJ2-1; TRBD2 agrees at 10 bases. The CDR3 totals 15 residues. Germline V gives CDR1 LGHDT, CDR2 YNNKEL (reference sequence). V lost 2 bases, J lost 5 bases, and 3 bases stayed unmatched. The CDR3 loop is CASSQTTSGDNEQFF. CDR3 coding DNA: TGTGCCAGCAGCCAAACTACTAGCGGGGACAATGAGCAGTTCTTC.

In its sample, this clonotype was seen a few times. The chain joins TRBV25-1 to TRBJ2-7; D unresolved. V gave up 1 base and J gave up 5 bases, with 21 bases separating them. Germline lookup yields CDR1 MGHDK and CDR2 SYGVNS. The CDR3 covers 17 residues. This CDR3 reads CASSELYELKGHNEQYF. In nucleotides, the CDR3 is TGTGCCAGCAGTGAATTATATGAGCTGAAGGGCCATAACGAGCAGTACTTC.

This clonotype was found once. CDR3 loop: CASSRAGSSNQPQHF. For the CDR3, the DNA is TGTGCCAGCAGCCGAGCGGGCAGTAGCAATCAGCCCCAGCATTTT. The chain has TRBV27 and TRBJ1-5, with D unresolved. CDR1 is MNHEY, CDR2 SMNVEV, per germline (reference sequence). V was shortened by 6 bases and J by 0 bases, with 12 bases between the two germline ends. This CDR3 has 15 residues.